This T cell receptor (beta chain) comes out of a study of T cell responses to AZD1222 COVID-19 vaccine. Study conclusions and caveats: Seropositive AZD1222 recipients at baseline numbered only 5 or 6. Clonal diversity may have been underestimated in mostly white British donors.

The germline gives CDR1 MNHEY, CDR2 SMNVEV (reference sequence). The CDR3 loop spans 15 amino acids. Trimming left V 4 bases short and J 0 bases short, with 9 bases between. As concerns this clone: Its antigen is currently unknown.

Measured with immunoSEQ multiplex PCR; TCRdb has only the in-frame clones, and not every one. The data contain roughly 150,000 clones, 90% to 95% of them singletons. The sequencing used peripheral blood, collected 28 days after the second AZD1222 dose. The chain carries TRBV27 and TRBJ1-4; no firm D call. The source of this sequence is an adult who received the AZD1222 COVID-19 vaccine. As DNA, the CDR3 is TGTGCCAGCAGTTCCGTCGGTGCAACTAATGAAAAACTGTTTTTT. Protein: CASSSVGATNEKLFF.